There are a few counts of the clone carrying this T cell receptor beta chain. Its target is unknown. The data were taken from a study of beta chain features in type 1 diabetes. Study-wide results and caveats: The naive, central memory and Treg TCRB repertoires looked more alike in patients than they did in healthy donors. Small HLA sub-analyses could not settle whether HLA shapes TCRB rearrangement. Cells with high TCR expression could be over-represented by cDNA sequencing.

This CDR3 has 11 residues. In germline, CDR1 is DFQATT, CDR2 SNEGSKA (reference sequence). Trimming cost V 5 bases and J 9 bases, with 11 bases left between them. Since all of the isolated RNA was reverse transcribed, expressed TCRB transcripts were what got sequenced. Data came from immunoSEQ multiplex PCR; TCRdb stores just in-frame clones and leaves some out. The table records 310,000 or so clones, about 11% of them present only once. Sequenced material: naive CD4+ T cells from blood. The chain is built from TRBV20-1 and TRBJ2-1, with D possibly TRBD2 on 5 matching bases. The TCR was taken from a woman under 40 in good health. DNA of the CDR3: TGCAGTGCTCATCGAGGGCTTGAGCAGTTCTTC. Protein product: CSAHRGLEQFF.